This is a list of T cell receptor beta chains from one sample in a study of beta chain features in type 1 diabetes. Only in-frame clones appear in the TCRdb table, and some are missing; sequencing was by immunoSEQ multiplex PCR. The sample yields 300,000 to 450,000 clones, around 10% seen once. The sample taken for sequencing was central memory CD4+ T cells from blood. These receptor sequences come from a man under 40 with type 1 diabetes. Both conserved end residues are part of each CDR3. The order of the fields is clone size, J gene, V gene, D gene, CDR3 DNA, CDR3 protein. A D gene is named only where the DNA matches it firmly. Clone size is shown for a subset of rows, as once, few, many or a class of expanded clone.

clone_size: few
j_call: TRBJ1-5
v_call: TRBV21-1
d_call: .
cdr3_nt: TGTGCCAGCAGCAAAGTCTCCGGGACAGGGCCAAATCAGCCCCAGCATTTT
cdr3_aa: CASSKVSGTGPNQPQHF

clone_size: few
j_call: TRBJ2-7
v_call: TRBV19
d_call: TRBD2
cdr3_nt: TGTGCCAGTAGCCTTGGACTAGCGGGAGGGCCGCTGGCCTACGAGCAGTACTTC
cdr3_aa: CASSLGLAGGPLAYEQYF

clone_size: .
j_call: TRBJ2-7
v_call: TRBV7-2
d_call: .
cdr3_nt: TGTGCCAGCAGCTCCCGAGGTGAGGCCTACGAGCAGTACTTC
cdr3_aa: CASSSRGEAYEQYF

clone_size: few
j_call: TRBJ2-3
v_call: TRBV6-6
d_call: TRBD1
cdr3_nt: TGTGCCAGCAGTAAATCGACAGGGGCCGATACGCAGTATTTT
cdr3_aa: CASSKSTGADTQYF

clone_size: few
j_call: TRBJ2-2
v_call: TRBV29-1
d_call: TRBD2
cdr3_nt: TGCAGCGTCTCGGGACTAGCGGGAAGGGCCGGGGAGCTGTTTTTT
cdr3_aa: CSVSGLAGRAGELFF

clone_size: .
j_call: TRBJ2-5
v_call: TRBV9
d_call: TRBD1
cdr3_nt: TGTGCCAGCAGCGTTTCCGGGACAGGGAGCGGGGAGACCCAGTACTTC
cdr3_aa: CASSVSGTGSGETQYF

clone_size: .
j_call: TRBJ1-1
v_call: TRBV10-3
d_call: .
cdr3_nt: TGTGCCATCACCGACGGAGGGAGTGTAGCTTTCTTT
cdr3_aa: CAITDGGSVAFF

clone_size: .
j_call: TRBJ2-2
v_call: TRBV7-6
d_call: .
cdr3_nt: TGTGCCAGCAGCCAAACAGGGTATCATCCCGGGGAGCTGTTTTTT
cdr3_aa: CASSQTGYHPGELFF

clone_size: few
j_call: TRBJ2-4
v_call: TRBV6-1
d_call: TRBD1
cdr3_nt: TGTGCCAGCAGTAGTCTACCGGGACAGATGCAGTACTTC
cdr3_aa: CASSSLPGQMQYF

clone_size: .
j_call: TRBJ2-7
v_call: TRBV5-1
d_call: .
cdr3_nt: TGCGCCAGCAGCTTGTCGAGACTGAGCTACGAGCAGTACTTC
cdr3_aa: CASSLSRLSYEQYF

clone_size: .
j_call: TRBJ2-6
v_call: TRBV25-1
d_call: .
cdr3_nt: TGTGCCAGCAGTGAATGGGGGTCTGGGGCCAACGTCCTGACTTTC
cdr3_aa: CASSEWGSGANVLTF

clone_size: few
j_call: TRBJ2-7
v_call: TRBV28
d_call: .
cdr3_nt: TGTGCCAGCAGGGTTTCAGGGTACGAGCAGTACTTC
cdr3_aa: CASRVSGYEQYF

clone_size: few
j_call: TRBJ2-3
v_call: TRBV5-4
d_call: .
cdr3_nt: TGTGCCAGCAGCCTGGGGGGCGAAGGTGCAGATACGCAGTATTTT
cdr3_aa: CASSLGGEGADTQYF

clone_size: few
j_call: TRBJ1-5
v_call: TRBV10-3
d_call: .
cdr3_nt: TGTGCCATCAGTGGCAGGGTCGATAGCAATCAGCCCCAGCATTTT
cdr3_aa: CAISGRVDSNQPQHF

clone_size: .
j_call: TRBJ2-1
v_call: TRBV5-6
d_call: .
cdr3_nt: TGTGCCAGCAGCTTGGACTTTATAGGTGAGCAGTTCTTC
cdr3_aa: CASSLDFIGEQFF

clone_size: few
j_call: TRBJ1-1
v_call: TRBV19
d_call: .
cdr3_nt: TGTGCCAGTAGTCCGGGACAGAACACTGAAGCTTTCTTT
cdr3_aa: CASSPGQNTEAFF

clone_size: few
j_call: TRBJ1-5
v_call: TRBV2
d_call: TRBD1
cdr3_nt: TGTGCCAGCAGTTTTGGGACAGGGGGGCAGCCCCAGCATTTT
cdr3_aa: CASSFGTGGQPQHF

clone_size: .
j_call: TRBJ2-7
v_call: TRBV7-2
d_call: .
cdr3_nt: TGTGCCAGCAGCTTAGAGTCGGTTAGCGCCGAGCAGTACTTC
cdr3_aa: CASSLESVSAEQYF

clone_size: few
j_call: TRBJ2-5
v_call: TRBV29-1
d_call: TRBD2
cdr3_nt: TGCAGCGTTGCTGCTAGCGGGCGAGGAGAGACCCAGTACTTC
cdr3_aa: CSVAASGRGETQYF

clone_size: few
j_call: TRBJ2-5
v_call: TRBV10-3
d_call: TRBD2
cdr3_nt: TGTGCCAGCAGCCCGGGGACTAGCGCTGTCATAGAGACCCAGTACTTC
cdr3_aa: CASSPGTSAVIETQYF

clone_size: few
j_call: TRBJ1-4
v_call: TRBV7-2
d_call: TRBD1
cdr3_nt: TGTGCCAGCAGCTTGGACGGGACAGGGGGACCCCTTGCTAAACTGTTTTTT
cdr3_aa: CASSLDGTGGPLAKLFF

clone_size: few
j_call: TRBJ1-1
v_call: TRBV6-6
d_call: .
cdr3_nt: TGTGCCAGCATCTACGGGGCAGGGACTGACACTGAAGCTTTCTTT
cdr3_aa: CASIYGAGTDTEAFF

clone_size: many
j_call: TRBJ1-1
v_call: TRBV7-9
d_call: .
cdr3_nt: TGTGCCAGCAGCTTAGAATCAGGGACCCGAAAAGCTTTCTTT
cdr3_aa: CASSLESGTRKAFF

clone_size: few
j_call: TRBJ1-2
v_call: TRBV6-6
d_call: .
cdr3_nt: TGTGCCAGCAGATCTGAAGGATATGGCTACACCTTC
cdr3_aa: CASRSEGYGYTF

clone_size: few
j_call: TRBJ2-5
v_call: TRBV5-6
d_call: TRBD2
cdr3_nt: TGTGCCAGCAGCTTGGGCACTAGCGGGAGGCCCGGAGAGACCCAGTACTTC
cdr3_aa: CASSLGTSGRPGETQYF

clone_size: .
j_call: TRBJ2-2
v_call: TRBV7-3
d_call: .
cdr3_nt: TGTGCCAGCAGCTTAATGGCAGGCGGTGGGGAGCTGTTTTTT
cdr3_aa: CASSLMAGGGELFF

clone_size: .
j_call: TRBJ2-2
v_call: TRBV4-1
d_call: TRBD2
cdr3_nt: TGCGCCAGCAGCCAAGTTTCGGGTAGCGGGGCCGGGGAGCTGTTTTTT
cdr3_aa: CASSQVSGSGAGELFF

clone_size: few
j_call: TRBJ2-1
v_call: TRBV6-6
d_call: .
cdr3_nt: TGTGCCAGCAGTGACGGAAGCTCCTACAATGAGCAGTTCTTC
cdr3_aa: CASSDGSSYNEQFF

clone_size: .
j_call: TRBJ1-6
v_call: TRBV7-9
d_call: .
cdr3_nt: TGTGCCAGCAGCAAAAGGGAGGCCCAGCCCCTCCACTTT
cdr3_aa: CASSKREAQPLHF

clone_size: few
j_call: TRBJ2-7
v_call: TRBV29-1
d_call: TRBD1
cdr3_nt: TGCAGCGGAACATTTGGGACAGTCGGCCGTTACGAGCAGTACTTC
cdr3_aa: CSGTFGTVGRYEQYF

clone_size: many
j_call: TRBJ1-1
v_call: TRBV5-1
d_call: .
cdr3_nt: TGCGCCAGCAGCTTGGAGGGAGTGGTCACTGAAGCTTTCTTT
cdr3_aa: CASSLEGVVTEAFF

clone_size: few
j_call: TRBJ1-3
v_call: TRBV11-2
d_call: TRBD1
cdr3_nt: TGTGCCAGCAGCCCAAGGACAGGGGATGGAAACACCATATATTTT
cdr3_aa: CASSPRTGDGNTIYF

clone_size: few
j_call: TRBJ1-1
v_call: TRBV18
d_call: .
cdr3_nt: TGTGCCAGCTCACCAAGGGGCACCGACACTGAAGCTTTCTTT
cdr3_aa: CASSPRGTDTEAFF

clone_size: few
j_call: TRBJ2-7
v_call: TRBV7-3
d_call: TRBD1
cdr3_nt: TGTGCCAGCAGCGCCGGGACAGGGGACGATGAGCAGTACTTC
cdr3_aa: CASSAGTGDDEQYF

clone_size: few
j_call: TRBJ2-7
v_call: TRBV4-2
d_call: .
cdr3_nt: TGTGCCAGCAGCTTGCGAGCTACCTACGAGCAGTACTTC
cdr3_aa: CASSLRATYEQYF

clone_size: .
j_call: TRBJ1-1
v_call: TRBV5-1
d_call: .
cdr3_nt: TGCGCCAGCAGGTCGGTTTATGGTGAAGCTTTCTTT
cdr3_aa: CASRSVYGEAFF

clone_size: few
j_call: TRBJ2-5
v_call: TRBV2
d_call: .
cdr3_nt: TGTGCCAGCATGAGTTCCGAGTACCAAGAGACCCAGTACTTC
cdr3_aa: CASMSSEYQETQYF

clone_size: few
j_call: TRBJ2-6
v_call: TRBV15
d_call: .
cdr3_nt: TGTGCCACCAGCAGAGATAAAAGGACTGGGGCCAACGTCCTGACTTTC
cdr3_aa: CATSRDKRTGANVLTF

clone_size: many
j_call: TRBJ2-7
v_call: TRBV19
d_call: TRBD2
cdr3_nt: TGTGCCAGTGGCGGGACTAGCGGCTCCTACGAGCAGTACTTC
cdr3_aa: CASGGTSGSYEQYF

clone_size: .
j_call: TRBJ1-5
v_call: TRBV5-1
d_call: TRBD1
cdr3_nt: TGCGCCAGCAGCTTGGAGACAGGGGGTAATCAGCCCCAGCATTTT
cdr3_aa: CASSLETGGNQPQHF

clone_size: .
j_call: TRBJ1-1
v_call: TRBV28
d_call: .
cdr3_nt: TGTGCCAGCAGCCTGGGAAGGGGCACTGAAGCTTTCTTT
cdr3_aa: CASSLGRGTEAFF

clone_size: .
j_call: TRBJ2-7
v_call: TRBV11-2
d_call: .
cdr3_nt: TGTGCCAGCAGCTTAGGACTAGAAGGCTACGAGCAGTACTTC
cdr3_aa: CASSLGLEGYEQYF

clone_size: .
j_call: TRBJ1-4
v_call: TRBV6-5
d_call: .
cdr3_nt: TGTGCCAGCGGGAGGGTCGTTGAAAAACTGTTTTTT
cdr3_aa: CASGRVVEKLFF

clone_size: many
j_call: TRBJ1-1
v_call: TRBV25-1
d_call: TRBD1
cdr3_nt: TGTGCCAGCAGGGACAGGGAGGTCACTGAAGCTTTCTTT
cdr3_aa: CASRDREVTEAFF

clone_size: .
j_call: TRBJ1-1
v_call: TRBV7-2
d_call: TRBD1
cdr3_nt: TGTGCCAGCGAGTCCAGGGGGCCTGGTGAAGCTTTCTTT
cdr3_aa: CASESRGPGEAFF

clone_size: few
j_call: TRBJ1-2
v_call: TRBV6-6
d_call: TRBD1
cdr3_nt: TGTGCCAGCAGTTACCCCACGACAGGGGACGGCTACACCTTC
cdr3_aa: CASSYPTTGDGYTF

clone_size: many
j_call: TRBJ1-5
v_call: TRBV15
d_call: .
cdr3_nt: TGTGCCACCAGCAGAGATCCAACGGGGGGCAAGCGGCCCCAGCATTTT
cdr3_aa: CATSRDPTGGKRPQHF

clone_size: few
j_call: TRBJ1-1
v_call: TRBV10-3
d_call: .
cdr3_nt: TGTGCCAGCAGCGTCCAGGGAGGGACTGAAGCTTTCTTT
cdr3_aa: CASSVQGGTEAFF